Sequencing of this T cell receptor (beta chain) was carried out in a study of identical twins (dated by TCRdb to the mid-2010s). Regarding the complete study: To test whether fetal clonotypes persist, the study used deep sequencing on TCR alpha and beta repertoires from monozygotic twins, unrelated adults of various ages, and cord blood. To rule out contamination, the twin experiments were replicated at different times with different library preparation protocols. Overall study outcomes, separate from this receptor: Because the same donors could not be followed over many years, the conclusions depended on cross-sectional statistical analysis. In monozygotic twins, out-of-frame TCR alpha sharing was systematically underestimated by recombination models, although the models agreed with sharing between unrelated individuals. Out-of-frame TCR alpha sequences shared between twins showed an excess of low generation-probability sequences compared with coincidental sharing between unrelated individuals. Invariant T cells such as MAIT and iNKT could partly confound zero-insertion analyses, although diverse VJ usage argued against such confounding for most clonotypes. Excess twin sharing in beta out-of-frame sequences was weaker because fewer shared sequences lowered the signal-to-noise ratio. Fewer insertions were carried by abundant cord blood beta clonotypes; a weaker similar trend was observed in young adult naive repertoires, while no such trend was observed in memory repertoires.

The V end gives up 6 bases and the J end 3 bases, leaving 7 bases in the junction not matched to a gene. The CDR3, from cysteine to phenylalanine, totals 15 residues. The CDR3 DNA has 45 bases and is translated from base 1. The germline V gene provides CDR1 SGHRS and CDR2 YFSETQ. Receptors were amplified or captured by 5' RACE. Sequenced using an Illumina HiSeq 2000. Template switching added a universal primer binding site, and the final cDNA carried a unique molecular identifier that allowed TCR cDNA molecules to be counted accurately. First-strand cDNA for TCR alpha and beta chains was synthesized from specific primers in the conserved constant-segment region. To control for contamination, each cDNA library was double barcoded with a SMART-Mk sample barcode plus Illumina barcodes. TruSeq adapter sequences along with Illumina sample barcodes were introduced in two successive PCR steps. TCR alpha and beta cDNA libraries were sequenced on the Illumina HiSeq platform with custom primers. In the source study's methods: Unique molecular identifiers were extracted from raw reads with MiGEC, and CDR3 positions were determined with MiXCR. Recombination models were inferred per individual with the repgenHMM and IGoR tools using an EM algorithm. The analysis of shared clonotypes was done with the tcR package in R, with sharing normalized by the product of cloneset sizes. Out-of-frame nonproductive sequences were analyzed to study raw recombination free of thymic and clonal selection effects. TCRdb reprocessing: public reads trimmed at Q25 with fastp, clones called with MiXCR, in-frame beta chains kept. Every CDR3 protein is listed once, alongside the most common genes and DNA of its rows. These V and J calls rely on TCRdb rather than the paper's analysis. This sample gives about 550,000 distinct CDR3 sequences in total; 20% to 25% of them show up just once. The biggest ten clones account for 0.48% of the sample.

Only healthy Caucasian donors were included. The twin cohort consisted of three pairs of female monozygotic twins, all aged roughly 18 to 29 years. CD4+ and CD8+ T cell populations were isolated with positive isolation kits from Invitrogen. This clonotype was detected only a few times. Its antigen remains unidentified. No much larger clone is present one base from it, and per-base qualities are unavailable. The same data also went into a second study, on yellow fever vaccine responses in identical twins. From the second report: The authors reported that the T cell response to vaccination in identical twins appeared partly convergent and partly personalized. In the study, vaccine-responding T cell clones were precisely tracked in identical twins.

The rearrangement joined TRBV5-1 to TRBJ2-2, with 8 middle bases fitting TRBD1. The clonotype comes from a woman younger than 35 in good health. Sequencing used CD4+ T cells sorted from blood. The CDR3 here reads CASTSGGSDTGELFF. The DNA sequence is TGCGCCAGCACCTCAGGGGGCTCGGACACCGGGGAGCTGTTTTTT.